Listed here are 22 T cell receptor beta chains from one sample, sequenced in a study of blood T cells in healthy people across ages. It was with a sample-barcoded 5' primer and a J-beta primer mix that a second PCR of about 7 to 12 cycles was run. One entry per CDR3 protein, called by TCRdb with MiXCR from the 5' RACE reads. The sample lists roughly 2 million distinct CDR3 sequences, 49% seen once, with approximately 2% in the top ten. Specimen: blood. These receptors all come from a woman aged 40 to 50 in good health.

In its sample, this clonotype was seen a few times. This sequence joins TRBV5-5 and TRBJ1-4; D ambiguous. Trimming left V 2 bases short and J 8 bases short, with 13 bases between. Germline CDR1 SGHKS, CDR2 YYEKEE (reference sequence). The CDR3 runs to 14 residues. CDR3 region: CASSLLHGQEKLFF. CDR3 in DNA: TGTGCCAGCAGCTTACTACACGGGCAGGAAAAACTGTTTTTT.

The V and J genes are TRBV9 and TRBJ2-4; TRBD2 might be the D (6 bases). Germline V lookup: CDR1 SGDLS, CDR2 YYNGEE. This CDR3 is built from 14 residues. Deletions cut 10 bases from V and 2 bases from J, with 16 bases between. In DNA, the CDR3 is TGTGCCTACCTGGGGGGACTCACCAAAAACATTCAGTACTTC. Amino acid sequence: CAYLGGLTKNIQYF.

The CDR3 bases are TGTGCCAGCAGCCGCGGGGGGGCCTTCGGGGAGACCCAGTACTTC. Translation: CASSRGGAFGETQYF. The J gene is TRBJ2-4, the V gene TRBV6-5; 9 bases are shared with TRBD2. The DNA end is a closer match to TRBJ2-5, so the J assignment may be wrong. The CDR3 has 15 amino acids. Germline V gene lookup returns CDR1 MNHEY and CDR2 SVGAGI.

This clonotype was counted a few times. This chain uses TRBV29-1 with TRBJ1-2; tentatively, D is TRBD1 (5 bases). With 3 bases removed from V and 8 bases from J, the gap between germline ends came to 13 bases. The CDR3 loop spans 12 amino acids. Germline V CDR1 and CDR2: SQVTM, ANQGSEA. This chain's CDR3 is CSVDAGARGYTF. CDR3 nucleotides: TGCAGCGTTGATGCCGGGGCTCGGGGCTACACCTTC.

A remark on this clonotype: A junction end diverges from the germline sequence, so it may reflect a read error. This rearrangement joins TRBV3-1 to TRBJ2-7, with 7 nucleotides matching TRBD2. The J call may be faulty, since TRBJ2-5 better matches the DNA end. The CDR3 sequence is 15 residues long. Germline lookup yields CDR1 LGHDT and CDR2 YNNKEL (reference sequence). The CDR3 sequence is CAGSLLGTINKTQYF. CDR3 DNA sequence: TGTGCCGGCAGCTTACTCGGGACTATCAATAAGACCCAGTACTTC.

The rearrangement uses TRBV20-1 and TRBJ2-3; TRBD1 agrees at 7 bases. The CDR3 loop spans 12 amino acids. The V gene's germline CDR1 is DFQATT and CDR2 SNEGSKA (reference sequence). The ends lost 5 bases at V and 4 bases at J; junction bases unmatched: 3. The CDR3 loop reads CSAWDSADTQYF. As DNA, the CDR3 is TGCAGTGCTTGGGACAGCGCAGATACGCAGTATTTT.

The sample holds a few counts of this clonotype. The chain carries TRBV29-1 and TRBJ1-2; 8 positions match TRBD1. CDR1 is SQVTM and CDR2 is ANQGSEA in the germline V gene. CDR3 size: 13 residues. V shed 6 bases and J 4 bases; nucleotides not matched to a gene: 7. The CDR3 here is CSVGTGEFYGYTF. In DNA, the CDR3 is TGCAGCGTAGGGACAGGAGAATTCTATGGCTACACCTTC.

V is TRBV5-1 and J is TRBJ2-3, with 14 bases lining up with TRBD2. The germline V gene encodes CDR1 SGHRS and CDR2 YFSETQ. J lost 7 bases, V lost 5 bases, and 6 bases had no gene match. The CDR3 contains 15 residues. The CDR3 is CASRTGTSGGNTQYF. For the CDR3, the DNA is TGCGCCAGCAGGACCGGGACTAGCGGGGGAAATACGCAGTATTTT.

The V call is TRBV18, the J call TRBJ2-3; possibly TRBD1 or TRBD2 for D (5 bases each). V lost 3 bases and J lost 0, with 13 bases in between. The CDR3 extends over 16 amino acids. In germline, CDR1 is KGHSH, CDR2 LQKENI. Here the CDR3 DNA reads TGTGCCAGCTCACCGAGACAGAGGGCTAGCACAGATACGCAGTATTTT. Its protein is CASSPRQRASTDTQYF. The whole variable domain, filled in from reference TRBV18 and TRBJ2-3, reads NAGVMQNPRHLVRRRGQEARLRCSPMKGHSHVYWYRQLPEEGLKFMVYLQKENIIDESGMPKERFSAEFPKEGPSILRIQQVVRGDSAAYFCASSPRQRASTDTQYFGPGTRLTVL.

The CDR3 sequence: CSAERGALSTDTQYF. The CDR3 nucleotides read TGCAGTGCAGAAAGGGGGGCCCTCAGCACAGATACGCAGTATTTT. The J gene is TRBJ2-3, the V gene TRBV20-1; D possibly uses TRBD1 or TRBD2 (6 bases each). The V end was cut by 6 bases, the J end by 0 bases, with 16 bases between. This CDR3 has 15 residues. Germline lookup yields CDR1 DFQATT and CDR2 SNEGSKA (reference sequence).

This clonotype was recorded a few times. The rearrangement joins TRBV27 to TRBJ2-5; the D gene is possibly TRBD1 (6 bases). Germline V CDR1 and CDR2: MNHEY, SMNVEV (reference sequence). Trimming stripped 8 bases from V and 1 base from J, with 14 bases between. The CDR3 runs 14 residues. The CDR3 protein is CASSDRSPQETQYF. The CDR3 DNA reads as TGTGCCAGCTCAGACAGGTCTCCCCAAGAGACCCAGTACTTC.

This clonotype has only a few counts. This chain uses TRBV5-5 with TRBJ2-3; D remains unclear. Trimming stripped 5 bases from V and 0 bases from J, with 13 bases between. The germline CDR1 and CDR2 sequences are SGHKS and YYEKEE (reference sequence). The CDR3 is 15 residues long. The CDR3 DNA sequence: TGTGCCAGCAGGCGGACGGTCACTAGCACAGATACGCAGTATTTT. Its protein product is CASRRTVTSTDTQYF.

This clonotype was seen more than once but under ten times. The V gene is TRBV6-2 or TRBV6-3, the J gene TRBJ2-7; 7 nucleotides align to TRBD2. This CDR3 contains 14 residues. Germline V gene lookup returns CDR1 MNHEY and CDR2 SVGEGT. V was clipped by 7 bases and J by 1 base; unmatched bases: 7. The chain's CDR3 is CASTDPGGSYEQYF. Written as DNA, the CDR3 is TGTGCCAGCACCGACCCGGGGGGATCCTACGAGCAGTACTTC.

V usage is TRBV2 and J usage is TRBJ2-5; unclear D gene. The J call is uncertain, as TRBJ2-7 better fits the DNA end. Germline-derived CDR1 and CDR2 are SNHLY and FYNNEI. This CDR3 is built from 12 residues. This CDR3 is CAGYLGVHEQYF. In DNA, the CDR3 is TGTGCCGGATACCTTGGGGTACACGAGCAGTACTTC.

The V and J genes are TRBV11-2 and TRBJ2-7; 9 bases agree with TRBD1. V shed 3 bases, J shed 4 bases, and the junction held 4 bases outside the gene matches. Germline V gene data show CDR1 as SGHAT and CDR2 as FQNNGV. This CDR3 has 14 residues. The DNA for the CDR3 is TGTGCCAGCAGCTTCCGGGACAGGGATTACGAGCAGTACTTC. Translation: CASSFRDRDYEQYF.

The J gene is TRBJ2-7, the V gene TRBV6-2 or TRBV6-3; 8 bases map to TRBD1. From germline, CDR1 is MNHEY and CDR2 SVGEGT. Trimming took 10 bases from V and 7 from J; bases not matched to a gene: 18. The CDR3 is 15 residues long. CDR3 region: CATLQGQGNYNEQYF. The CDR3 coding sequence is TGTGCCACCCTCCAAGGACAGGGAAACTACAATGAGCAGTACTTC.

The J gene is TRBJ2-1, the V gene TRBV7-2, with unresolved D. Germline values: CDR1 SGHTA, CDR2 FQGNSA. The CDR3 has 15 residues. V was trimmed by 7 bases and J by 0 bases, leaving 13 bases between them. CDR3 residues: CASTFYFSSYNEQFF. The CDR3 region has the DNA TGTGCCAGCACCTTTTATTTTAGCTCCTACAATGAGCAGTTCTTC.

This clonotype was detected a few times. This rearrangement joins TRBV7-2 to TRBJ2-3; 11 nucleotides line up with TRBD2. CDR3 length equals 15 residues. Germline V gene sequence: CDR1 SGHTA, CDR2 FQGNSA. With 3 bases clipped from V and 4 bases from J, the junction kept 3 bases outside the gene matches. CDR3 sequence reads: CASSLTSGVADTQYF. CDR3 nucleotide sequence: TGTGCCAGCAGCTTGACTAGCGGGGTTGCAGATACGCAGTATTTT.

This clonotype was counted a few times. At one end, the junction sequence differs from germline, possibly due to a read error. This chain uses TRBV7-6 with TRBJ2-5; D not certain. The DNA end favors TRBJ2-7, so the J call may be wrong. The CDR3 is made up of 14 amino acids. Per the germline V gene, CDR1 is SGHVS and CDR2 is FNYEAQ. DNA for the CDR3: TGTGCCAGCAGCTTATCAAGACTCTCCTGCGAGCAGTACTTC. It encodes CASSLSRLSCEQYF.

The rearrangement uses TRBV27 and TRBJ1-5, with a weak D call TRBD1 (5 bases). V shed 5 bases and J shed 1 base, with 12 bases lying between them. There are 15 residues in the CDR3. Germline V gene sequence: CDR1 MNHEY, CDR2 SMNVEV (reference sequence). The CDR3 here is CASSPTGLSNQPQHF. CDR3 bases: TGTGCCAGCAGTCCCACGGGACTGAGCAATCAGCCCCAGCATTTT.

The rearrangement joins TRBV29-1 to TRBJ2-1; D remains unclear. This CDR3 spans 13 amino acids. The germline gives CDR1 SQVTM, CDR2 ANQGSEA. The V end was cut by 4 bases, the J end by 2 bases, with 9 bases between. CDR3 DNA sequence: TGCAGCGTTGTTTCGAGCCCCTACAATGAGCAGTTCTTC. It yields the protein CSVVSSPYNEQFF.

The chain links TRBV7-2 to TRBJ2-5; D may correspond to TRBD1 or TRBD2 (6 bases each). CDR1 is SGHTA and CDR2 is FQGNSA in the germline V gene. V dropped 8 bases and J dropped 4 bases, with 14 bases sitting between them. The CDR3 covers 13 residues. The CDR3 reads CASAGGQGETQYF. DNA for the CDR3: TGTGCCAGCGCCGGGGGCCAGGGAGAGACCCAGTACTTC.